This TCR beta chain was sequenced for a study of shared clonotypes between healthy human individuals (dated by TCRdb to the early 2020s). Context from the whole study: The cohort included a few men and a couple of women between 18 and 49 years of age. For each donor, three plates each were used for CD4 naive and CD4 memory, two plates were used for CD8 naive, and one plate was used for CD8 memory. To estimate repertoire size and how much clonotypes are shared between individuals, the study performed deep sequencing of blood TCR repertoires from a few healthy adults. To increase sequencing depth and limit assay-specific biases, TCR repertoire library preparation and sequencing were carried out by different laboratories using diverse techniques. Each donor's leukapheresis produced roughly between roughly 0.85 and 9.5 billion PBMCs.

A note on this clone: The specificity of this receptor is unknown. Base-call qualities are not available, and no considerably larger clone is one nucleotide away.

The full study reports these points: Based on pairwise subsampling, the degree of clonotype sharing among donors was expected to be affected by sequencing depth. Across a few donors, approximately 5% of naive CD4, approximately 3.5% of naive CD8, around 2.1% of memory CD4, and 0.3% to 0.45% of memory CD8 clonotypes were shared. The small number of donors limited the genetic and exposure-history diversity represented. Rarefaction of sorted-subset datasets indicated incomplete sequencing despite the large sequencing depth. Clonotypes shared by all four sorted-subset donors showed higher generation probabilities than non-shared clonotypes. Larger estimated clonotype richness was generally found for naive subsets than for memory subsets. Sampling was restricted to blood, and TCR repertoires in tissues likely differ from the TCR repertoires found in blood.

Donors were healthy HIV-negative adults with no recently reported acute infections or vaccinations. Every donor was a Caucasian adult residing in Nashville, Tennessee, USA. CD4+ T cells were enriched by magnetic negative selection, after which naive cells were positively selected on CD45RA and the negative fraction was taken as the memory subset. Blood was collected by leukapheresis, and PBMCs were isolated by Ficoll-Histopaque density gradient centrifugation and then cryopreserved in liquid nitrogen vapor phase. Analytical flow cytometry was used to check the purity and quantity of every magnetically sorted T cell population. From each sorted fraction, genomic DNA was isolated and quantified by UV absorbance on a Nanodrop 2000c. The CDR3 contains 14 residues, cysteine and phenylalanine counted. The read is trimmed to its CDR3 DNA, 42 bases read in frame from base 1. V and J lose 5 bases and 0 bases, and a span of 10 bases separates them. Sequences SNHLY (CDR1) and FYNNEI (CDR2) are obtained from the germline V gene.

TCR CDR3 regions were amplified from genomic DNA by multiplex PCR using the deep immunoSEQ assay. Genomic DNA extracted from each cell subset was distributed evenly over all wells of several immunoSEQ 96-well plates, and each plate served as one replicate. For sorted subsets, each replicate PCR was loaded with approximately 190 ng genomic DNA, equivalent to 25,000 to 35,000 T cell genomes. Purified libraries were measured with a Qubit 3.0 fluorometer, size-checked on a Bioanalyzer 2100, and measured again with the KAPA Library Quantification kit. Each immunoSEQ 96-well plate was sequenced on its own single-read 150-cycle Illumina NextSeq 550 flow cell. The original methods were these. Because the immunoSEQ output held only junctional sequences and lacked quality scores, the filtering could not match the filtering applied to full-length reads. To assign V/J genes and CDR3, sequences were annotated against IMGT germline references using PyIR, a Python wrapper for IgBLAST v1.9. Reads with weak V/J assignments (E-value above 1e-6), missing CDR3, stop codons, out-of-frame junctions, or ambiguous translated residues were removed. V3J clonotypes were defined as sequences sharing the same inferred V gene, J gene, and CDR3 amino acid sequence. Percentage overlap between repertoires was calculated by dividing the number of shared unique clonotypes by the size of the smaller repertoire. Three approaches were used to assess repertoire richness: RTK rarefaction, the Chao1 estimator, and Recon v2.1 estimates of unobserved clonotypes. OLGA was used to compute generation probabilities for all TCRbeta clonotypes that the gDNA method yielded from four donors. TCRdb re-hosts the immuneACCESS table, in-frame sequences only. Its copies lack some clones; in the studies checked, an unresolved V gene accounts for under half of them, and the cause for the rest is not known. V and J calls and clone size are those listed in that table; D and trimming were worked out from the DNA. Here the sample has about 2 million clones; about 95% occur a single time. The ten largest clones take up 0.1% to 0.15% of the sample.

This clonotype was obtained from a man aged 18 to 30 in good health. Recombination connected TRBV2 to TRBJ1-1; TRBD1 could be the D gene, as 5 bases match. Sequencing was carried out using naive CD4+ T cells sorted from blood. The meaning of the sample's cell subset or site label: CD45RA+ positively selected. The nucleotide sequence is TGTGCCAGCAGTCACCGGACACTGAACACTGAAGCTTTCTTT. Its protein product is CASSHRTLNTEAFF.